This T cell receptor (beta chain) came from a study of blood T cell repertoires in COVID-19. The V gene lost 2 bases and the J gene lost 4 bases, with 8 bases spanning the gap. Germline-derived CDR1 and CDR2 are WNHNN and SYGVQD (reference sequence). The CDR3 has 13 residues. Repertoires were generated with immunoSEQ multiplex PCR, while TCRdb's copy carries only in-frame clones and drops some. The sample lists around 290,000 clones, 75% to 90% occurring once. The TCR comes from a woman in her 70s with COVID-19, enrolled during active disease. The chain combines TRBV10-1 with TRBJ1-1; a weak D match, TRBD1 (5 bases). Material for sequencing was peripheral blood. CDR3 loop: CASSEQGGTEAFF. The CDR3 DNA is TGCGCCAGCAGTGAGCAGGGAGGCACTGAAGCTTTCTTT.